The clone carrying this TCR beta chain was seen only once. Antigen: not known. Extracted total RNA amounted to at least 5.5 micrograms for each sample. The data are from a study of blood T cells in healthy people across ages. Study results and limitations: Long-lived donors had more naive CD4+ cells and higher diversity than aged donors. Naive and antigen-experienced cells were not separated, limiting conclusive comparison.

This CDR3 has 19 residues. The V and J ends lost 2 bases and 0 bases respectively, with 17 bases between them. Germline V gives CDR1 SGHDN, CDR2 FVKESK. The authors ran a second PCR of roughly 6 to 12 cycles using a sample-barcoded 5' primer and a J-beta primer mix. TCRdb reprocessed the 5' RACE reads with MiXCR, giving one entry per CDR3 protein. This table holds 1.5 million to 2 million distinct CDR3 sequences, roughly 27% found once. The material sequenced was blood. J is TRBJ2-6 and V is TRBV14; D unresolved. The TCR sequence derives from a woman aged 30 to 39 in good health. CDR3 sequence reads: CASSQNLKAPISGANVLTF. The CDR3 coding sequence is TGTGCCAGCAGCCAAAATCTGAAGGCCCCTATCTCTGGGGCCAACGTCCTGACTTTC.